This TCR beta chain was captured in a study of CD8+ T cells in alopecia areata. Across the study: Treatment of the treated patients consisted of oral tofacitinib, 5 to 10 mg twice daily. The drug, tofacitinib, lasted 6 to 18 months, followed by 6 months off drug.

Study results and caveats: In scalp samples, resident alphabeta T cells of normal skin are also sequenced. Higher clonality was seen in lesional scalp than in normal scalp, especially in alopecia totalis/universalis.

The length of the CDR3 is 15 residues. V trimming: 7 bases; J trimming: 6 bases; junction bases outside the gene matches: 15. CDR1 and CDR2 (germline): SQVTM, ANQGSEA. Details on this clone: As yet, its antigen is unknown.

Once RNA had been extracted, it was reverse transcribed into cDNA to act as the sequencing template. TCRdb keeps only in-frame clones here, not all; method: immunoSEQ multiplex PCR. The repertoire holds over 150,000 clones, with 59% as singletons. This TCR was recovered from a human donor with alopecia areata. The specimen was CD4+ T cells sorted from blood, collected at week 0. This sequence joins TRBV29-1 and TRBJ2-3; 8 bases map to TRBD1. CDR3 amino acids: CSAGLGTGVLDTQYF. The DNA for the CDR3 is TGCAGCGCCGGTCTAGGGACAGGAGTACTGGATACGCAGTATTTT.